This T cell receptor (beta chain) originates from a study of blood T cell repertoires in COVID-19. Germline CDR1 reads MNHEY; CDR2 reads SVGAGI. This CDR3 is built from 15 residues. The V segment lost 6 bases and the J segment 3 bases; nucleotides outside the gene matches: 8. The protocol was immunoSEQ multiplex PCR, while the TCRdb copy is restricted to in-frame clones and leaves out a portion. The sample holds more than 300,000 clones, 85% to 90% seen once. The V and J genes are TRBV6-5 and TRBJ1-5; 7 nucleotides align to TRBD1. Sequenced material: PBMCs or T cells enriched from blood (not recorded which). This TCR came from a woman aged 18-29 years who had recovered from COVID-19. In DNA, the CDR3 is TGTGCCAGCAGCATGGCCAGGGGGAACAATCAGCCCCAGCATTTT. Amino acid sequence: CASSMARGNNQPQHF.